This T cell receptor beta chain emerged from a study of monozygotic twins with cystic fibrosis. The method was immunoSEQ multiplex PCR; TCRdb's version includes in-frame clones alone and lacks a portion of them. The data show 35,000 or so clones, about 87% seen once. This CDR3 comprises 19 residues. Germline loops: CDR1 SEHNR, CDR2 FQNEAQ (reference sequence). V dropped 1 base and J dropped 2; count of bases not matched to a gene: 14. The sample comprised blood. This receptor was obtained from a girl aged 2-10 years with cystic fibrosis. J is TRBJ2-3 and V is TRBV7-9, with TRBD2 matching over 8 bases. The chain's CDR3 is CASSLDGGIAGYNTDTQYF. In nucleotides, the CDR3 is TGTGCCAGCAGCTTAGACGGAGGGATAGCGGGGTACAACACAGATACGCAGTATTTT.